This T cell receptor (beta chain) emerged from a study of blood T cell repertoires in COVID-19. Study-wide context: There were acute and convalescent COVID-19 samples, and they came from the United States, Italy and Spain. Sample material is recorded as cDNA or gDNA derived from T cells, B-cell-depleted T cells, or PBMCs.

This clone was counted ten times or more. From germline, CDR1 is MGHDK and CDR2 SYGVNS. The CDR3 loop spans 14 amino acids. V lost 3 bases, J lost 6 bases, and 14 bases lay in between. In the original analysis: From reference gene primer amplification, estimates of nucleated cell counts were derived. Sequenced by immunoSEQ multiplex PCR; TCRdb stores in-frame clones only, minus some. That table supplies the V and J calls and clone size; D and trimming were determined from the DNA. This table has approximately 300,000 clones, about 85% appearing once. This clonotype was obtained from a woman aged 50 to 60 who had recovered from COVID-19. Sequencing was done on a sample of peripheral blood. The chain couples TRBV25-1 to TRBJ1-1; D may be TRBD1 (5 bases). The chain's CDR3 is CASSEFSDRPEAFF. The CDR3 nucleotides are TGTGCCAGCAGTGAGTTCTCCGACAGACCTGAAGCTTTCTTT.